The 17 T cell receptor beta chains below were found in one sample sequenced in a study of T cells in women clearing cervical HPV infection. Some clones are missing from TCRdb's copy, which holds only in-frame ones; the method was immunoSEQ multiplex PCR. This listing includes fewer than 35,000 clones. The sequencing input was blood buffy coat. These receptors were taken from a woman aged 18-70 years with a cervical HPV16 infection that either progressed to CIN3+ or cleared (not recorded which).

Comments on this clone: At one of its ends the junction is not consistent with the germline gene, which may arise from a read error. Coverage ceases 3 residues before the CDR3 finishes, and the germline J gene fills in the end. Other DNA sequences from this sample encode an identical CDR3 as well. V is TRBV2 and J is TRBJ1-3; 8 bases map to TRBD1. The CDR3 is made up of 17 amino acids. The V gene's germline CDR1 is SNHLY and CDR2 FYNNEI. CDR3 bases read: TGTGCCAGCAGTGCCGGACAGGGCCGTTACTCTGGAAACACG. It specifies CASSAGQGRYSGNT. The full CDR3 protein reads CASSAGQGRYSGNTIYF.

With respect to this clone: The read stops 3 residues short of the end of the CDR3; the missing end is completed from the germline J gene. The V call is TRBV5-1, the J call TRBJ2-3, with 7 bases lining up with TRBD1. This CDR3 is 18 amino acids long. With 1 base clipped from V and 4 bases from J, the junction kept 15 bases outside the gene matches. Germline V lookup: CDR1 SGHRS, CDR2 YFSETQ. The covered CDR3 bases are TGCGCCAGCAGCTTGAATTCCCCTAGACAGGGCGGTGCAGATACG. Protein product: CASSLNSPRQGGADT. The complete CDR3 reads CASSLNSPRQGGADTQYF.

Of note for this clone: The read ends 3 residues shy of where the CDR3 ends; the end is completed using the germline J gene. The chain has TRBV6-1 and TRBJ2-3, with a tentative D call TRBD1 (6 bases). Germline V gene sequence: CDR1 MNHNS, CDR2 SASEGT. The CDR3 has 17 residues. Trimming stripped 1 base from V and 4 bases from J, with 18 bases between. The CDR3 sequence: CASSEVGRGFGADTQYF. Partial CDR3 DNA: TGTGCCAGCAGTGAAGTGGGCAGGGGCTTTGGGGCAGATACG.

This clone counts as medium-sized by frequency. The sequence runs out 3 residues before the end of the CDR3; the remainder is reconstructed from the germline J gene. The chain is built from TRBV19 and TRBJ2-3, with 9 bases identical to TRBD1. The germline V gene encodes CDR1 LNHDA and CDR2 SQIVND (reference sequence). The CDR3 is 15 residues long. The J segment lost 5 bases and the V segment lost 5 bases, leaving 8 bases of the junction unmatched. The CDR3 sequence: CASSFGQGYGDTQYF. The part of the CDR3 DNA that was read is TGTGCCAGTAGTTTCGGACAGGGGTATGGAGATACG.

About this clone: A read error may account for a junction end that differs from germline. The observed sequence ends 3 residues before the CDR3 terminus, with the missing tail filled in from the germline J gene. The chain employs TRBV10-1 and TRBJ2-3; D is perhaps TRBD1 or TRBD2 (5 bases each). CDR3 length: 14 residues. The germline gives CDR1 WNHNN, CDR2 SYGVQD (reference sequence). The covered CDR3 bases are TGCGCCAGCAGTCGCGAGGGGCACACAGATGCG. It specifies CASSREGHTDA. The CDR3 in its entirety is CASSREGHTDAQYF.

Note on this clone: Read sequence stops 3 residues before the CDR3 end, and the germline J gene provides the missing end. This sequence joins TRBV19 and TRBJ2-2, with no clear D. Germline V gives CDR1 LNHDA, CDR2 SQIVND (reference sequence). Trimming took off 7 bases at V and 2 bases at J, with 14 bases between the two ends. The CDR3 is 15 residues long. The CDR3 spells CASTVGTANTGELFF. The sequenced CDR3 bases are TGTGCCAGTACCGTTGGTACAGCTAACACCGGGGAG.

Remarks on this clone: A read error may produce the germline difference seen at one junction end. The read finishes 3 residues shy of the CDR3 end, and the germline J gene is used to complete it. The identical CDR3 is also encoded by other nucleotide sequences in the sample. The chain recombines TRBV7-9 with TRBJ1-3, with TRBD1 matching over 12 bases. The CDR3 has 15 residues. Per the germline V gene, CDR1 is SEHNR and CDR2 is FQNEAQ (reference sequence). The CDR3 DNA, read in part, is TGTGCCAGCAGCGGGACAGGGGGCTCTGGAAACACA. Translation gives CASSGTGGSGNT. The full-length CDR3 reads as CASSGTGGSGNTIYF.

In the case of this clone: Coverage ceases 3 residues before the CDR3 finishes, and the germline J gene fills in the end. The chain recombines TRBV6-1 with TRBJ1-2; 7 nucleotides match TRBD1. The CDR3 has 13 residues. Germline-derived CDR1 and CDR2 are MNHNS and SASEGT. CDR3 bases read: TGTGCCAGCAGTGCAGACAGGGTGGGCGGC. Translation: CASSADRVGG. The CDR3 in its entirety is CASSADRVGGYTF.

Points on this clone: The read gets to within 3 residues of the CDR3 end, and the germline J gene fills in the rest. The V gene is TRBV2, the J gene TRBJ1-2, with TRBD1 identical over 10 bases. CDR3 length: 12 amino acids. Germline CDR1 and CDR2: SNHLY and FYNNEI. The CDR3 DNA, read in part, is TGTGCCAGCGGGACAGGGGTGTACGAC. Its translation: CASGTGVYD. The CDR3 in full is CASGTGVYDYTF.

On this clone: The CDR3 goes on 3 residues after the read ends, and that part is filled in from the germline J gene. The chain joins TRBV6-1 to TRBJ2-4, with TRBD1 matching over 8 bases. This CDR3 is 13 amino acids long. Germline V gene sequence: CDR1 MNHNS, CDR2 SASEGT. Incomplete CDR3 DNA: TGTGCCAGCAGTGAAGCGACAGGGGCTCGT. Amino acid sequence: CASSEATGAR. The entire CDR3 reads CASSEATGARQYF.

On this clone: The missing CDR3 end, 3 residues past where the read stops, is filled in from the germline J gene. The genes are TRBV29-1 and TRBJ1-2; 9 bases line up with TRBD1. CDR1 is SQVTM and CDR2 is ANQGSEA in the germline V gene. The CDR3 totals 14 residues. The part of the CDR3 DNA that was read is TGCAGCGTTGTCTTCCTGACAGGGGGTTCCGGC. Translated: CSVVFLTGGSG. The full-length CDR3 reads as CSVVFLTGGSGYTF. Using reference TRBV29-1 and TRBJ1-2 for the parts outside the CDR3, the full variable domain is SAVISQKPSRDICQRGTSLTIQCQVDSQVTMMFWYRQQPGQSLTLIATANQGSEATYESGFVIDKFPISRPNLTFSTLTVSNMSPEDSSIYLCSVVFLTGGSGYTFGSGTRLTVV.

To note about this clone: The read gets to within 3 residues of the CDR3 end, and the germline J gene fills in the rest. The chain has TRBV5-8 and TRBJ2-2, with 7 positions matching TRBD2. The CDR3 contains 14 residues. From germline, CDR1 is SGHTS and CDR2 YDEGEE. The CDR3: CASRLGGGIEKLFF. CDR3 bases read: TGTGCCAGCAGGCTCGGGGGAGGGATTGAAAAG.

Turning to this clone: The read terminates 3 residues before the CDR3 end, so the remaining end is supplied by the germline J gene. This chain connects TRBV12-3 or TRBV12-4 to TRBJ2-6; maybe TRBD1 (6 bases). The V end was cut by 6 bases, the J end by 2 bases, with 8 bases between. The CDR3 sequence is 14 residues long. CDR3 sequence reads: CASSKGAGANVLTF. CDR3 DNA (partial): TGTGCCAGCAGCAAGGGGGCTGGGGCCAACGTC.

Comments on this clone: Read coverage stops 3 residues before the CDR3 terminus; the germline J gene supplies the remainder. This chain connects TRBV18 to TRBJ2-5; the match to TRBD2 covers 8 bases. This CDR3 spans 13 amino acids. The V gene end was trimmed by 3 bases and the J gene end by 4 bases; junction bases not matched to a gene: 1. The germline CDR1 and CDR2 sequences are KGHSH and LQKENI. This CDR3 is CASSPGLAETQYF. CDR3 bases read: TGTGCCAGCTCACCCGGACTAGCAGAGACC.

Regarding this clone: The CDR3 is cut off 3 residues early in the read; its end comes from the germline J gene. The chain has TRBV6-1 and TRBJ1-2, with TRBD1 matching 8 bases. This CDR3 contains 13 residues. Germline assignment: CDR1 MNHNS and CDR2 SASEGT. The CDR3 loop is CASSDRGRHGYTF. The DNA read from the CDR3 is TGTGCCAGCAGTGACAGGGGGCGGCACGGC.

About this clone itself: Read sequence stops 3 residues before the CDR3 end, and the germline J gene provides the missing end. The rearrangement links TRBV5-1 to TRBJ2-5; D ambiguous. Per germline, CDR1 SGHRS and CDR2 YFSETQ. The CDR3 spans 12 residues. V gave up 2 bases and J gave up 0 bases, with 2 bases separating them. This chain's CDR3 is CASSFDQETQYF. The DNA read from the CDR3 is TGCGCCAGCAGCTTCGACCAAGAGACC.

Concerning this clone itself: Read sequence stops 3 residues before the CDR3 end, and the germline J gene provides the missing end. This chain joins TRBV20-1 and TRBJ1-5; D is possibly TRBD1 (5 bases). This CDR3 spans 12 amino acids. The V gene lost 3 bases and the J gene lost 3 bases, with 6 bases spanning the gap. Germline V lookup: CDR1 DFQATT, CDR2 SNEGSKA (reference sequence). The CDR3: CSARTVNQPQHF. The sequenced part of the CDR3 DNA is TGCAGTGCTAGGACAGTCAATCAGCCC.